Listed below are T cell receptor beta chains from one sample, sequenced in a study of blood T cell repertoires in COVID-19. Libraries were prepared by immunoSEQ multiplex PCR; TCRdb keeps only in-frame clonotypes and omits some of them. The data show 290,000 or so clones, around nine tenths seen once. Sample: PBMCs or T cells enriched from blood (not recorded which). Receptors were obtained from a woman under 30 who had recovered from COVID-19. Both conserved end residues are part of each CDR3. D genes are given only for firm matches. For some rows the clone size is stated as once, few or many, or as a class when expanded; others skip it.

clone size	V gene	J gene	D gene	CDR3 protein	CDR3 DNA
-	TRBV12-3/TRBV12-4	TRBJ1-1	-	CASTPTRGAFF	TGTGCCAGCACGCCGACCCGGGGGGCTTTCTTT
-	TRBV27	TRBJ1-2	-	CASSLSGQNHYGYTF	TGTGCCAGCAGTTTATCCGGACAGAACCACTATGGCTACACCTTC
-	TRBV23-1	TRBJ2-1	TRBD2	CASRGLAGRKKQNNEQFF	TGCGCCAGCAGGGGACTAGCGGGGAGAAAAAAGCAGAACAATGAGCAGTTCTTC
-	TRBV19	TRBJ2-1	TRBD2	CASSMRGARQFF	TGTGCCAGTAGTATGCGGGGGGCGAGGCAGTTCTTC
few	TRBV28	TRBJ1-3	-	CASSSQGPFGNTIYF	TGTGCCAGCAGTTCACAGGGACCGTTTGGAAACACCATATATTTT
-	TRBV27	TRBJ1-1	-	CASSLNARYTEAFF	TGTGCCAGCAGTTTAAATGCCCGGTACACTGAAGCTTTCTTT
-	TRBV12-1	TRBJ1-1	-	CASNDETRVGYTEAFF	TGTGCCAGCAACGATGAAACCAGGGTCGGATACACTGAAGCTTTCTTT
-	TRBV28	TRBJ1-3	-	CASSLQITSSSGNTIYF	TGTGCCAGCAGTTTACAAATCACTTCAAGCTCTGGAAACACCATATATTTT
few	TRBV28	TRBJ1-4	-	CACYRGGDEKLFF	TGTGCCTGCTATCGAGGGGGAGATGAAAAACTGTTTTTT
-	TRBV15	TRBJ1-5	-	CATSSLRGTQPQHF	TGTGCCACCAGCAGCCTCAGGGGTACGCAGCCCCAGCATTTT
-	TRBV5-4	TRBJ2-1	-	CASSLIGTSEQFF	TGTGCCAGCAGCTTGATTGGGACAAGTGAGCAGTTCTTC
-	TRBV7-8	TRBJ2-7	-	CASSRNRRVQDYEQYF	TGTGCCAGCAGCCGAAATCGTCGGGTACAGGACTACGAGCAGTACTTC
-	TRBV27	TRBJ2-7	-	CASCRGLTYEQYF	TGTGCCTCCTGTCGGGGACTTACCTACGAGCAGTACTTC
-	TRBV6-5	TRBJ1-4	-	CASSYSTGEKLFF	TGTGCCAGCAGTTACTCTACAGGCGAAAAACTGTTTTTT
-	TRBV28	TRBJ2-5	-	CASSFPTDRQETQYF	TGTGCCAGCAGTTTCCCAACCGACAGACAAGAGACCCAGTACTTC
-	TRBV28	TRBJ1-1	TRBD1	CASSLDLVITGDTEAFF	TGTGCCAGCAGTTTAGACTTGGTTATCACAGGGGACACTGAAGCTTTCTTT
-	TRBV3-1/TRBV3-2	TRBJ2-1	-	CASSPPTRLDWAGTYNEQFF	TGTGCCAGCAGCCCGCCCACCCGATTGGACTGGGCGGGAACCTACAATGAGCAGTTCTTC
-	TRBV5-6	TRBJ2-3	-	CASSLGARNTDTQYF	TGTGCCAGCAGCTTAGGGGCTAGGAACACAGATACGCAGTATTTT
once	TRBV30	TRBJ1-6	-	CAWMGGSLHF	TGTGCCTGGATGGGGGGTTCCCTCCACTTT
-	TRBV12-5	TRBJ1-1	TRBD1	CASGLAGGEAEAFF	TGTGCTAGTGGTTTGGCAGGGGGCGAGGCTGAAGCTTTCTTT
once	TRBV4-1	TRBJ2-1	TRBD1	CASSQGGGGTGDEQFF	TGCGCCAGCAGCCAAGGCGGAGGGGGGACAGGGGATGAGCAGTTCTTC
once	TRBV4-1	TRBJ2-1	TRBD2	CASSQDGTSGQYNEQFF	TGCGCCAGCAGCCAAGATGGAACTAGCGGGCAATACAATGAGCAGTTCTTC
-	TRBV3-1/TRBV3-2	TRBJ2-5	-	CASSPHPGAGETQYF	TGTGCCAGCAGCCCCCACCCTGGGGCGGGGGAGACCCAGTACTTC
-	TRBV10-1	TRBJ2-1	TRBD2	CASTPGGGIHPFF	TGCGCCAGCACCCCGGGGGGAGGAATCCACCCGTTCTTC
once	TRBV14	TRBJ2-3	-	CASSQDLFEPTSTDTQYF	TGTGCCAGCAGCCAAGATCTTTTCGAACCTACTAGCACAGATACGCAGTATTTT
once	TRBV6-4	TRBJ1-2	-	CASSEWPGETGGYTF	TGTGCCAGCAGTGAGTGGCCAGGGGAGACAGGAGGCTACACCTTC
-	TRBV2	TRBJ2-1	-	CASRAEAGLSYNEQFF	TGTGCCAGCAGGGCGGAGGCGGGATTGTCCTACAATGAGCAGTTCTTC